Below, 29 T cell receptor beta chains from the same sample are listed, as sequenced in a study of early T cells in non-severe SARS-CoV-2 infection. TCRdb reprocessed the 5' RACE reads with MiXCR, giving one entry per CDR3 protein. In the table there are tens of thousands of distinct CDR3 sequences, approximately 10% of which are singletons. The sample comprised whole blood. The receptors derive from an adult who was a healthcare worker with PCR-confirmed SARS-CoV-2 infection or an uninfected control (not recorded which).

This clonotype occurred many times. The rearrangement joins TRBV5-4 to TRBJ1-4; D not resolved. The length of the CDR3 is 16 residues. V was shortened by 0 bases and J by 0 bases, with 9 bases between the two germline ends. Germline V gene data show CDR1 as SGHNT and CDR2 as YYREEE (reference sequence). Written as DNA, the CDR3 is TGTGCCAGCAGCTTGGGGCGGGCCCCAACTAATGAAAAACTGTTTTTT. It specifies CASSLGRAPTNEKLFF.

This clonotype was picked up many times. In DNA, the CDR3 is TGTGCCAGCAGCGCCGAGGGGCGACAGGGGGACTATGGCTACACCTTC. Translation gives CASSAEGRQGDYGYTF. The rearrangement uses TRBV11-3 and TRBJ1-2; 9 bases fit TRBD1. The germline V gene encodes CDR1 SGHNT and CDR2 YENEEA. The CDR3 has 16 amino acids. Germline trimming cut 5 bases from V and 3 bases from J; bases unmatched to any gene: 10.

This clonotype was found a few times. The chain recombines TRBV20-1 with TRBJ2-1; 7 nucleotides line up with TRBD2. V dropped 5 bases and J dropped 5; count of bases not matched to a gene: 9. The CDR3 covers 14 residues. Germline-derived CDR1 and CDR2 are DFQATT and SNEGSKA (reference sequence). As DNA, the CDR3 is TGCAGTGCTCGCGGGGGTGTTCGGGACAATGAGCAGTTCTTC. Protein sequence: CSARGGVRDNEQFF.

The chain links TRBV20-1 to TRBJ1-5; D uncertain. This CDR3 comprises 12 residues. V lost 2 bases and J lost 5, with 7 bases in between. Germline CDR1 and CDR2: DFQATT and SNEGSKA (reference sequence). Here the CDR3 reads CSARRMDQPQHF. The CDR3 region has the DNA TGCAGTGCTAGAAGGATGGATCAGCCCCAGCATTTT.

There are many counts of this clonotype. This chain joins TRBV5-1 and TRBJ2-7; tentatively, D is TRBD1 or TRBD2 (5 bases each). CDR1 and CDR2 (germline): SGHRS, YFSETQ. The CDR3 totals 14 residues. The V end lost 4 bases, the J end lost 1 base, and 12 bases lay between the germline ends. CDR3 sequence (DNA): TGCGCCAGCAGCCCCGGGACGGGGTCCTACGAGCAGTACTTC. It translates to CASSPGTGSYEQYF. Together with reference TRBV5-1 and TRBJ2-7, the CDR3 gives the full variable domain: KAGVTQTPRYLIKTRGQQVTLSCSPISGHRSVSWYQQTPGQGLQFLFEYFSETQRNKGNFPGRFSGRQFSNSRSEMNVSTLELGDSALYLCASSPGTGSYEQYFGPGTRLTVT.

This clonotype has only a few counts. The CDR3 DNA reads as TGTGCCAGCAGTCGCGCCGGGACCCAAAACATTCAGTACTTC. Its protein product is CASSRAGTQNIQYF. The chain combines TRBV6-6 with TRBJ2-4, with D perhaps matching TRBD1 or TRBD2 (5 bases each). This CDR3 is built from 14 residues. Per germline, CDR1 MNHNY and CDR2 SVGAGI (reference sequence). V was clipped by 5 bases and J by 5 bases, with 13 bases between them.

The chain employs TRBV20-1 and TRBJ1-1; a weak D match, TRBD1 (5 bases). CDR3 size: 13 residues. V lost 7 bases to trimming and J lost 7 bases, with 19 bases between them. Germline V gene data show CDR1 as DFQATT and CDR2 as SNEGSKA (reference sequence). The CDR3 region is CSVPSSREIEAFF. The CDR3 DNA sequence: TGCAGTGTCCCGTCGTCCAGGGAGATTGAAGCTTTCTTT.

The rearrangement joins TRBV12-3 or TRBV12-4 to TRBJ2-3; the D gene is possibly TRBD2 (6 bases). V lost 7 bases, J lost 6 bases, and 11 bases lay in between. The CDR3 is 12 residues long. For the CDR3, the DNA is TGTGCCAGCACCGGAGGGCCGGATACGCAGTATTTT. Its protein product is CASTGGPDTQYF.

This clonotype was seen at least ten times. This chain connects TRBV29-1 to TRBJ1-4, with D unresolved. Germline values: CDR1 SQVTM, CDR2 ANQGSEA. Trimming removed 4 bases at V and 0 bases at J, with 9 bases between. The CDR3 sequence is 14 residues long. The CDR3 DNA sequence: TGCAGCGTTGTTCTGGGTGCAACTAATGAAAAACTGTTTTTT. Translating it yields CSVVLGATNEKLFF.

Many counts were recorded for this clonotype. The chain recombines TRBV25-1 with TRBJ2-3; no firm D call. Germline V CDR1 and CDR2: MGHDK, SYGVNS. Deletions cut 6 bases from V and 1 base from J, with 5 bases between. The CDR3 is 12 amino acids. This CDR3 is CASSMGTDTQYF. As DNA, the CDR3 is TGTGCCAGCAGCATGGGCACAGATACGCAGTATTTT.

This clonotype was found many times. The V call is TRBV6-6, the J call TRBJ2-7, with a tentative D call TRBD2 (6 bases). Trimming left V 2 bases short and J 2 bases short, with 16 bases between. The CDR3 is made up of 16 amino acids. Germline CDR1 is MNHNY and CDR2 is SVGAGI (reference sequence). Written as DNA, the CDR3 is TGTGCCAGCAGTTACAGGGACTGGGGGGAGGCCTACGAGCAGTACTTC. This gives the protein CASSYRDWGEAYEQYF.

This clonotype was picked up a small number of times. This rearrangement joins TRBV4-3 to TRBJ2-3, with 13 positions matching TRBD2. Germline V CDR1 and CDR2: LGHNA, YSLEER. The CDR3 sequence is 17 residues long. V gave up 2 bases and J gave up 2 bases; unmatched junction bases: 4. CDR3 protein: CASSQLGLAGATDTQYF. CDR3 nucleotides: TGCGCCAGCAGCCAACTTGGACTAGCGGGAGCCACAGATACGCAGTATTTT.

The rearrangement uses TRBV27 and TRBJ2-7; 7 bases map to TRBD2. The length of the CDR3 is 12 residues. From germline, CDR1 is MNHEY and CDR2 SMNVEV (reference sequence). The V and J ends lost 7 bases and 6 bases, in that order; junction bases with no gene match: 6. In DNA form, the CDR3 reads TGTGCCAGCATGGGACCGGGAGGCGAGCAGTACTTC. This encodes CASMGPGGEQYF.

Ten or more counts support this clonotype. The chain couples TRBV20-1 to TRBJ1-1, with D maybe TRBD1 (6 bases). CDR3 length: 15 amino acids. CDR1 is DFQATT and CDR2 is SNEGSKA in the germline V gene (reference sequence). V lost 0 bases, J lost 3 bases, and 14 bases lay in between. The CDR3 region is CSARDPPGGYTEAFF. DNA of the CDR3: TGCAGTGCTAGAGATCCTCCTGGGGGCTACACTGAAGCTTTCTTT.

This clonotype showed up just a few times. The chain combines TRBV18 with TRBJ1-1; no definite D call. Germline CDR1 and CDR2: KGHSH and LQKENI. The CDR3 contains 14 residues. Trimming stripped 3 bases from V and 1 base from J, with 9 bases between. As DNA, the CDR3 is TGTGCCAGCTCACCCTATCTAACGAACACTGAAGCTTTCTTT. Translating gives CASSPYLTNTEAFF.

V and J are TRBV20-1 and TRBJ2-2, with 11 positions matching TRBD2. Germline V gives CDR1 DFQATT, CDR2 SNEGSKA (reference sequence). CDR3 length: 14 amino acids. Trimming cost V 3 bases and J 7 bases; bases outside gene matches: 4. CDR3 coding DNA: TGCAGTGCTAGCCCTAGCGGGAGGTTCGGGGAGCTGTTTTTT. Translating it yields CSASPSGRFGELFF.

This clonotype was seen only a few times. The chain employs TRBV10-3 and TRBJ2-7; a possible D gene is TRBD1 (6 bases). Trimming took off 6 bases at V and 0 bases at J, with 15 bases between the two ends. Germline assignment: CDR1 ENHRY and CDR2 SYGVKD. This CDR3 spans 15 amino acids. DNA for the CDR3: TGTGCCATCAGAGACCAGGGGTCCCCCTCCTACGAGCAGTACTTC. Its translation is CAIRDQGSPSYEQYF.

The rearrangement uses TRBV29-1 and TRBJ1-2; D call uncertain. Trimming pared 6 bases from V and 2 bases from J, leaving 13 bases between. Germline CDR1 SQVTM, CDR2 ANQGSEA. The CDR3 contains 13 residues. CDR3 DNA: TGCAGCGTCGTTCGGGTTGGGAACTATGGCTACACCTTC. Translating gives CSVVRVGNYGYTF.

This clonotype was recorded a few times. Here the CDR3 reads CASSLWTGNDGYTF. The CDR3 bases are TGTGCCAGCAGCTTATGGACAGGGAACGATGGCTACACCTTC. V gene TRBV11-2 combines with J gene TRBJ1-2, with 8 positions matching TRBD1. This CDR3 has 14 residues. Germline V lookup: CDR1 SGHAT, CDR2 FQNNGV. V shed 2 bases, J shed 6 bases, and the junction held 5 bases outside the gene matches.

This clonotype was observed a few times. The chain couples TRBV29-1 to TRBJ2-7; D is uncertain. The CDR3 contains 13 residues. Trimming pared 8 bases from V and 3 bases from J, leaving 17 bases between. The germline gives CDR1 SQVTM, CDR2 ANQGSEA. CDR3: CSTSAPGSYEQYF. In DNA form, the CDR3 reads TGCAGCACCTCGGCCCCAGGAAGCTACGAGCAGTACTTC.

V is TRBV6-5 and J is TRBJ2-1, with 10 nucleotides matching TRBD2. The V and J ends lost 6 bases and 0 bases, in that order; junction bases with no gene match: 5. CDR1 is MNHEY and CDR2 is SVGAGI in the germline V gene. The CDR3 length is 16 residues. CDR3 sequence (DNA): TGTGCCAGCAGAACTAGCGGGACGAGCTCCTACAATGAGCAGTTCTTC. This encodes CASRTSGTSSYNEQFF.

This chain uses TRBV25-1 with TRBJ2-7; TRBD2 agrees at 7 bases. V gave up 4 bases and J gave up 3 bases; unmatched junction bases: 6. The CDR3 contains 14 residues. From germline, CDR1 is MGHDK and CDR2 SYGVNS. The CDR3 DNA reads as TGTGCCAGCAGTGCCCGGGACTACCTCTACGAGCAGTACTTC. Its protein is CASSARDYLYEQYF.

This clonotype turned up a few times. The rearrangement joins TRBV7-2 to TRBJ1-6; 11 bases align to TRBD1. This CDR3 spans 17 amino acids. CDR1 and CDR2 (germline): SGHTA, FQGNSA. Unmatched junction bases numbered 6, after V lost 1 base and J lost 7 bases. The CDR3 loop is CASSLVGQGAQNSPLHF. CDR3 sequence (DNA): TGTGCCAGCAGCTTAGTAGGACAGGGGGCGCAGAATTCACCCCTCCACTTT.

This chain links TRBV3-1 with TRBJ1-6; no reliable D call. The CDR3 has 13 amino acids. In germline, CDR1 is LGHDT, CDR2 YNNKEL (reference sequence). With 0 bases removed from V and 14 bases from J, the gap between germline ends came to 11 bases. In DNA form, the CDR3 reads TGTGCCAGCAGCCAAGATAAGTCGGTATCCCTCCACTTT. It yields the protein CASSQDKSVSLHF.

This clonotype came up many times. The V call is TRBV12-3 or TRBV12-4, the J call TRBJ2-3; no firm D call. V lost 6 bases, J lost 5 bases, and 12 bases lay in between. The CDR3 covers 13 residues. The CDR3 here is CASSPNGEDTQYF. In DNA form, the CDR3 reads TGTGCCAGCAGCCCGAATGGGGAAGATACGCAGTATTTT.

This clonotype was observed at least ten times. J is TRBJ2-1 and V is TRBV18; D call uncertain. V lost 3 bases and J 0 bases, leaving 9 bases between the germline ends. CDR3 length: 15 residues. Germline CDR1 reads KGHSH; CDR2 reads LQKENI. This CDR3 reads CASSPRLISYNEQFF. For the CDR3, the DNA is TGTGCCAGCTCACCCCGGCTGATCTCCTACAATGAGCAGTTCTTC.

This clonotype was seen only a few times. This rearrangement joins TRBV10-2 to TRBJ2-6; no firm D call. This CDR3 has 15 amino acids. Germline CDR1 reads WSHSY; CDR2 reads SAAADI. Between the trimmed V and J ends, which lost 6 bases and 2 bases, there was a span of 11 bases. CDR3 coding DNA: TGCGCCAGCAGCGAAGGGCTAGCTGGGGCCAACGTCCTGACTTTC. As protein: CASSEGLAGANVLTF.

The table lists this clonotype with many counts. This chain links TRBV29-1 with TRBJ1-2; 9 bases map to TRBD1. Germline lookup yields CDR1 SQVTM and CDR2 ANQGSEA. V was clipped by 6 bases and J by 8 bases; unmatched bases: 7. CDR3 length: 12 residues. The CDR3 loop reads CSVVGQGEGYTF. The DNA for the CDR3 is TGCAGCGTAGTGGGACAGGGCGAAGGCTACACCTTC.

This clonotype was detected many times. The chain carries TRBV2 and TRBJ2-7, with D possibly being TRBD2 (6 bases). Trimming shortened V by 5 bases and J by 3 bases, and 17 bases separated the two germline ends. The germline V gene has CDR1 SNHLY and CDR2 FYNNEI. The CDR3 runs 15 residues. This chain's CDR3 is CASSRSAGLGYEQYF. DNA of the CDR3: TGTGCCAGCAGTAGGAGCGCGGGATTGGGCTACGAGCAGTACTTC.